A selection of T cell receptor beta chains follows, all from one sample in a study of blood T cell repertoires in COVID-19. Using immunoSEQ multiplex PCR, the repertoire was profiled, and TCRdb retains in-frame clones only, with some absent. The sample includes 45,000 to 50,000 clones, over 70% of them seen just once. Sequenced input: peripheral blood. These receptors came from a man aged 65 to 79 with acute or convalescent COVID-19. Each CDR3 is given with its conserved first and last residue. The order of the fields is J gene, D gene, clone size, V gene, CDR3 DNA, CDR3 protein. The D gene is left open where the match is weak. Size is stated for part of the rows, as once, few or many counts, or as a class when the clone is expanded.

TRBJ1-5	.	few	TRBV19	TGTGCCAGCAGGGTGTCAGGGGCGAGGGGTCAGCCCCAGCATTTT	CASRVSGARGQPQHF
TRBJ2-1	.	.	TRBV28	TGTGCCAGCCACGCTCCGGCGGGACGGTCCTACAATGAGCAGTTCTTC	CASHAPAGRSYNEQFF
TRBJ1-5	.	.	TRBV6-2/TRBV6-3	TGTGCCAGCAGTTACTCGAGTTTCAGGGCCCAGCCCCAGCATTTT	CASSYSSFRAQPQHF
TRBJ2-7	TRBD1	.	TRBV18	TGTGCCAGCTCACTCGGGACAGGTTACGAGCAGTACTTC	CASSLGTGYEQYF
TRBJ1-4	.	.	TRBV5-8	TGTGCCAGCAGGTCTACAGGGAGCGGCGAAAAACTGTTTTTT	CASRSTGSGEKLFF
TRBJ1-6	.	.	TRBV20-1	TGCAGTGCCCCCCAGGGGACCCTCCACTTT	CSAPQGTLHF
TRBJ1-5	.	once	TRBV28	TGTGCCAGCAGTTTAGGGGGCAGCAATCAGCCCCAGCATTTT	CASSLGGSNQPQHF
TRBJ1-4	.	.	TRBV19	TGTGCCAGTAGTATTCTTCAGGATAATGAAAAACTGTTTTTT	CASSILQDNEKLFF
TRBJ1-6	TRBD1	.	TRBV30	TGTGCCGAGCAGGGACAGAATAATTCACCCCTCCACTTT	CAEQGQNNSPLHF
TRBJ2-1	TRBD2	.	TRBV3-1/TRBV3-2	TGTGCCAGCAGCCGCGGGACTAGCGGGTCCGAGCAGTTCTTC	CASSRGTSGSEQFF
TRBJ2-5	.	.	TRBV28	TGTGCCAGCAGTTTGTATCGGGGGACGCGCGAGACCCAGTACTTC	CASSLYRGTRETQYF
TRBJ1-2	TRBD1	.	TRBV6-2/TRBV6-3	TGTGCCAGCAGTGACAGGGACAACTATGGCTACACCTTC	CASSDRDNYGYTF
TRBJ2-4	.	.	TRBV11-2	TGTGCCAGCAGCTTAGACAGGCACATTCAGTACTTC	CASSLDRHIQYF
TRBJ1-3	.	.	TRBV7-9	TGTGCCAGCAGCTTAGGCAGGGACACCATATATTTT	CASSLGRDTIYF
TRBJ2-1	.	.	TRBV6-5	TGTGCCAGCACGCGCCGCAATGAGCAGTTCTTC	CASTRRNEQFF
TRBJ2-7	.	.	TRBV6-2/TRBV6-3	TGTGCCAGCAGTTACTCGCTGACAGCGTCCGGAAAGTACTTC	CASSYSLTASGKYF
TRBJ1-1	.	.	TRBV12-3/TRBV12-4	TGTGCCAGCAGCCGAAGCCCTTACACTGAAGCTTTCTTT	CASSRSPYTEAFF